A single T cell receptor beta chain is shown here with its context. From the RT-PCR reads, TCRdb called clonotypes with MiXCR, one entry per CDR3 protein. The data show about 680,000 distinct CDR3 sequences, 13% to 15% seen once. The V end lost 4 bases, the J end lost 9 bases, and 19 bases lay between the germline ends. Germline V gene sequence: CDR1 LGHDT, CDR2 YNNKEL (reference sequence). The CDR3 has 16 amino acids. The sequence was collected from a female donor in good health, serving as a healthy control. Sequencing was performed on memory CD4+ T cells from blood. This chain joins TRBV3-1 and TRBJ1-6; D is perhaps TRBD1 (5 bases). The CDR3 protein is CASSLDSGGPRSPLHF. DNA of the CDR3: TGTGCCAGCAGCCTAGACAGTGGCGGTCCTCGTTCACCCCTCCACTTT.